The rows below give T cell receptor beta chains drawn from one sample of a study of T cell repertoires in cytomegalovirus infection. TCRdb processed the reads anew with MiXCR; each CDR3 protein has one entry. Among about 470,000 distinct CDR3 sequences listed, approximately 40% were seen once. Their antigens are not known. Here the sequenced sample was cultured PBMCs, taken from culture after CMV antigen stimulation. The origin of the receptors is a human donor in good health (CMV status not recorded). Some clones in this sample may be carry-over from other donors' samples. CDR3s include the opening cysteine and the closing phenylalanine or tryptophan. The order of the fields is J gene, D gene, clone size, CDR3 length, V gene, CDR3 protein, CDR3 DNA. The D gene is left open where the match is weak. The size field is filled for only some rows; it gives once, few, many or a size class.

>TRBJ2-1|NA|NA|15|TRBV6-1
CASSGWGSGNNEQFF
TGTGCCAGCAGTGGTTGGGGGTCCGGGAACAATGAGCAGTTCTTC
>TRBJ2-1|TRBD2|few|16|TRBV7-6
CASSHLTSGLYNEQFF
TGTGCCAGCAGCCACCTGACTAGCGGGCTCTACAATGAGCAGTTCTTC
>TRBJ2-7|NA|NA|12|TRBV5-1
CASSRDFYEQYF
TGCGCCAGCAGCCGGGACTTCTACGAGCAGTACTTC
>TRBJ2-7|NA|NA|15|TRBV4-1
CASSQGSSANYEQYF
TGCGCCAGCAGCCAAGGGTCCTCGGCGAACTACGAGCAGTACTTC
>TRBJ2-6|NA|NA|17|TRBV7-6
CASSLAGFGKGANVLTF
TGTGCCAGCAGCTTAGCGGGGTTCGGGAAAGGGGCCAACGTCCTGACTTTC
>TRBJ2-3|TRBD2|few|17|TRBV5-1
CASSTGLAGVMADTQYF
TGCGCCAGCAGCACCGGACTAGCGGGGGTCATGGCAGATACGCAGTATTTT
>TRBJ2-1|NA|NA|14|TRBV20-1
CSASRGIGGNEQFF
TGCAGTGCTTCTCGCGGGATAGGGGGGAATGAGCAGTTCTTC
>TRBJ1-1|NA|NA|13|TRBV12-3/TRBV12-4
CASSKGPNTEAFF
TGTGCCAGCAGTAAGGGACCGAACACTGAAGCTTTCTTT
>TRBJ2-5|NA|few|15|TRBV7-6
CASSSTPGRTQTQYF
TGTGCCAGCAGTTCCACTCCGGGACGAACGCAGACCCAGTACTTC
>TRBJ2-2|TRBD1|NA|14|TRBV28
CASKSGTVGGELFF
TGTGCCAGCAAGAGTGGGACAGTGGGCGGGGAGCTGTTTTTT
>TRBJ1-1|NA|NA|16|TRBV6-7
CAPKGGNRVENTEAFF
TGTGCCCCCAAGGGGGGGAACAGGGTTGAGAACACTGAAGCTTTCTTT
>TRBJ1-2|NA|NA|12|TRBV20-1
CSASKPNYGYTF
TGCAGTGCTAGTAAACCTAACTATGGCTACACCTTC
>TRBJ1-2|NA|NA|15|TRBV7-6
CASSAPGVRNYGYTF
TGTGCCAGCAGCGCCCCGGGAGTCCGGAACTATGGCTACACCTTC
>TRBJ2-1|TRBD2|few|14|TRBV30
CAWIAGRSYNEQFF
TGTGCCTGGATAGCGGGACGGTCCTACAATGAGCAGTTCTTC
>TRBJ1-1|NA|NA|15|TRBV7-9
CASTTILIMNTEAFF
TGTGCCAGCACCACGATCCTAATCATGAACACTGAAGCTTTCTTT
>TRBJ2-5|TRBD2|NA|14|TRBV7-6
CAIQGGRGQETQYF
TGTGCCATACAAGGCGGGAGGGGTCAAGAGACCCAGTACTTC
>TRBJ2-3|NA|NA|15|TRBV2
CARTSETAGSDTQYF
TGTGCCAGAACGTCGGAGACAGCAGGGTCAGATACGCAGTATTTT
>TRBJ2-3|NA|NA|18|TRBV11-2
CASSPRPRDSYFADTQYF
TGTGCCAGCAGCCCGAGACCCCGGGACTCCTATTTTGCAGATACGCAGTATTTT
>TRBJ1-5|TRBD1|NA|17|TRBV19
CASSIVYRGESNQPQHF
TGTGCCAGTAGTATAGTCTACAGGGGTGAGAGCAATCAGCCCCAGCATTTT
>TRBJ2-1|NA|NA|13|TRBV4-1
CASSQDVRNEQFF
TGCGCCAGCAGCCAAGATGTAAGAAATGAGCAGTTCTTC
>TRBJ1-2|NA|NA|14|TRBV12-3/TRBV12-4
CASSLLGYNYGYTF
TGTGCCAGCAGTTTGTTGGGGTATAACTATGGCTACACCTTC
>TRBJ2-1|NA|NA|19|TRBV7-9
CASSPGTGGDFSSYNEQFF
TGTGCCAGCAGCCCCGGGACGGGCGGAGATTTTAGCTCCTACAATGAGCAGTTCTTC
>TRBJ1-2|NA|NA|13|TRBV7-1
CASSPLTGYGYTF
TGTGCCAGCAGCCCCCTCACAGGGTATGGCTACACCTTC
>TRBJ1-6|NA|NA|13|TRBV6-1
CASSAGPNSPLHF
TGTGCCAGCAGTGCCGGCCCCAATTCACCCCTCCACTTT
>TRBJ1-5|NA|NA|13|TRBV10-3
CAISGGRNQPQHF
TGTGCCATCAGTGGCGGGAGAAATCAGCCCCAGCATTTT
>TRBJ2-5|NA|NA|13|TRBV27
CASSFGSRETQYF
TGTGCCAGCAGTTTTGGTTCCCGAGAGACCCAGTACTTC
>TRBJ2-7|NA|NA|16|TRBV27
CASSPYPRGGSQEQYF
TGTGCCAGCAGCCCTTACCCCAGGGGAGGTAGCCAAGAGCAGTACTTC
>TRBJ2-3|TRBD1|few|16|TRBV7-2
CASSAPTGLNSDTQYF
TGTGCCAGCAGCGCCCCGACAGGGCTGAATTCAGATACGCAGTATTTT
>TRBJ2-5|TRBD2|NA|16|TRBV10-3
CAISDLGGGLQETQYF
TGTGCCATCAGTGATTTGGGCGGGGGACTCCAAGAGACCCAGTACTTC
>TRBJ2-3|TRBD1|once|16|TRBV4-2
CASSQERTGRTDTQYF
TGTGCCAGCAGCCAAGAGCGGACAGGGCGCACAGATACGCAGTATTTT
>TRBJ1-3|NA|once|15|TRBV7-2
CASTPTGGLGNTIYF
TGTGCCAGCACCCCCACGGGGGGGCTCGGAAACACCATATATTTT
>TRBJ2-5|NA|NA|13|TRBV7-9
CASSSWDRETQYF
TGTGCCAGCAGCTCCTGGGACCGAGAGACCCAGTACTTC
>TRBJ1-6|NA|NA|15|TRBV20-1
CSALFAPGVDSPLHF
TGCAGTGCTCTATTTGCCCCAGGGGTCGATTCACCCCTCCACTTT
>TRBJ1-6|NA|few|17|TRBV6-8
CASSYGESTFYNSPLHF
TGTGCCAGCAGTTACGGGGAGTCCACTTTCTATAATTCACCCCTCCACTTT
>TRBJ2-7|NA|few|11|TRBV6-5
CASSSIREQYF
TGTGCCAGCAGTTCCATCAGGGAGCAGTACTTC
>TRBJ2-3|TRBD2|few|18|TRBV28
CASSSGTSGGDHTDTQYF
TGTGCCAGCAGTTCCGGGACTAGCGGGGGGGACCACACAGATACGCAGTATTTT
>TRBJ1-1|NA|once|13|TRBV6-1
CASILPTGEGAFF
TGTGCCAGCATCCTTCCCACGGGGGAGGGGGCTTTCTTT
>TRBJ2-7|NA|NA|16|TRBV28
CASSFQVTAPSYEQYF
TGTGCCAGCAGTTTCCAGGTGACTGCACCCTCCTACGAGCAGTACTTC
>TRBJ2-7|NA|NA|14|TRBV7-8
CASSLEPGVYEQYF
TGTGCCAGCAGCTTAGAGCCAGGGGTCTACGAGCAGTACTTC
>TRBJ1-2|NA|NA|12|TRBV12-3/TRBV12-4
CASRVRYYGYTF
TGTGCCAGCAGAGTACGGTACTATGGCTACACCTTC
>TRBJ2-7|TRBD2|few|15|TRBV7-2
CASSRERGPSYEQYF
TGTGCCAGCAGCAGGGAGCGGGGCCCCTCCTACGAGCAGTACTTC